The T cell receptor beta chain under discussion was sequenced for a study of T-cell memory formation after mild COVID-19. Turning to the study itself: Clusters of TCRs were largely donor specific.

Findings and limits, study-wide: Pre-infection memory showed some responding clones, and this suggested that cross-reactive memory joined. CD4+ contracting clones were mainly CM and EM; CD8+ ones, EMRA.

Note on this clonotype: Its specificity is unknown.

Using its own MiXCR run on the 5' RACE reads, TCRdb lists one record per CDR3 protein. Among under 250,000 distinct CDR3 sequences listed, 9% to 10% were seen once. V gave up 5 bases and J gave up 0 bases, with 4 bases separating them. This CDR3 has 13 residues. Germline V CDR1 and CDR2: SNHLY, FYNNEI. This sequence originates from a man aged 18 to 30 who had mild COVID-19 (a few samples of this study predate the infection). Cell type and time point are not known. Sequenced input: PBMCs or a T cell subset sorted from them (not recorded which). This chain links TRBV2 with TRBJ1-4; no clear D. The CDR3 sequence: CASSPTTNEKLFF. The CDR3 DNA reads as TGTGCCAGCAGTCCCACAACTAATGAAAAACTGTTTTTT.